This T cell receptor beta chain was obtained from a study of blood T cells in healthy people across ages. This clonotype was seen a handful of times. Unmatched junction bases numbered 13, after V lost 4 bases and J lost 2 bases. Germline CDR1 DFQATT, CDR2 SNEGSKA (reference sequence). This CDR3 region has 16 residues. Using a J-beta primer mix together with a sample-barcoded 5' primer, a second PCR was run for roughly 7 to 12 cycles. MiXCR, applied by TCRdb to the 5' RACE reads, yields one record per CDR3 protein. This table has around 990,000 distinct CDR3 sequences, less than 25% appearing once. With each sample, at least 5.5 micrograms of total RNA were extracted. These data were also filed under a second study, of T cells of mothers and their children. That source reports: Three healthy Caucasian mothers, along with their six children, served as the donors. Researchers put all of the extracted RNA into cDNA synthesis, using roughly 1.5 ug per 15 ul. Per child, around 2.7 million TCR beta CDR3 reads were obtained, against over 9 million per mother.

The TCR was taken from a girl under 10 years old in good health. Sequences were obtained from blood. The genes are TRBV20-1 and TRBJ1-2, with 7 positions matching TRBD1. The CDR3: CSATGAGTEANYGYTF. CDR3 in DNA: TGCAGTGCTACTGGGGCCGGGACAGAGGCCAACTATGGCTACACCTTC.